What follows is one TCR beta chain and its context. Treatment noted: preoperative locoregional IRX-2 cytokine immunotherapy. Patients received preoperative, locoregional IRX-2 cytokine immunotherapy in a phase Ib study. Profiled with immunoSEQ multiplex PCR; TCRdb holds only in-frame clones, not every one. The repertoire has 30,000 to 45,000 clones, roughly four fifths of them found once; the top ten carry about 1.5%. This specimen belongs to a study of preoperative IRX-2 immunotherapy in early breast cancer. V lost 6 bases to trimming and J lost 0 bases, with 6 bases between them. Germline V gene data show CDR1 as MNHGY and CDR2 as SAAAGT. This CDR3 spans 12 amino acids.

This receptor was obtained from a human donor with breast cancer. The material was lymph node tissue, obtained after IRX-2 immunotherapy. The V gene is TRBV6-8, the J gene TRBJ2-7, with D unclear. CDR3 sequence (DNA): TGTGCCAGCAGCCACTCCTCCTACGAGCAGTACTTC. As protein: CASSHSSYEQYF.